The 13 T cell receptor beta chains below come from one sample, sequenced in a study of T cell repertoires in cytomegalovirus infection. One entry per CDR3 protein, called by TCRdb with MiXCR from the reads. This table holds about 250,000 distinct CDR3 sequences, about 15% found once. Material: CD8+ T cells from PBMCs. The receptors come from a human donor in good health (CMV status not recorded). Some clones in this sample may be carry-over from other donors' samples.

The rearrangement joins TRBV4-1 to TRBJ1-2, with TRBD1 identical over 7 bases. With V trimmed by 4 bases and J by 4 bases, 15 bases remained unmatched. The CDR3 is 17 residues long. CDR1 is MGHRA, CDR2 YSYEKL, per germline. The CDR3 is CASSLTQTGVWSYGYTF. In DNA form, the CDR3 reads TGCGCCAGCAGCCTTACTCAAACAGGGGTTTGGAGCTATGGCTACACCTTC.

The chain recombines TRBV29-1 with TRBJ1-2, with a possible D match to TRBD1 (5 bases). Germline assignment: CDR1 SQVTM and CDR2 ANQGSEA. This CDR3 is 11 amino acids long. The V end was cut by 4 bases, the J end by 8 bases, with 11 bases between. CDR3 in DNA: TGCAGCGTTGTCGGGGGACGCGGCTACACCTTC. The encoded protein is CSVVGGRGYTF.

The CDR3 sequence: CASSCPFGGDRCYEQYF. As DNA, the CDR3 is TGTGCCAGCAGTTGCCCTTTTGGGGGAGACAGGTGCTACGAGCAGTACTTC. This chain links TRBV5-5 with TRBJ2-7; tentative D call: TRBD1 (6 bases). This CDR3 contains 17 residues. Trimming pared 5 bases from V and 3 bases from J, leaving 24 bases between. Germline V gives CDR1 SGHKS, CDR2 YYEKEE (reference sequence).

There are a few counts of this clonotype. V usage is TRBV7-9 and J usage is TRBJ2-7; the D is unclear. Germline V gene lookup returns CDR1 SEHNR and CDR2 FQNEAQ (reference sequence). V was cut by 0 bases and J by 3 bases, with 9 bases left in between. CDR3 length equals 14 residues. The CDR3 DNA is TGTGCCAGCAGCTTAGCCCCTGACGACTACGAGCAGTACTTC. As protein: CASSLAPDDYEQYF.

Worth noting for this clonotype: A much larger clone lies a single base off, so this may be a read error. The conserved final phenylalanine or tryptophan is absent from the CDR3, which likely points to a read error. The V call is TRBV5-4, the J call TRBJ2-7; D may correspond to TRBD1 or TRBD2 (5 bases each). The V and J ends lost 0 bases and 2 bases respectively, with 12 bases between them. This CDR3 is 15 amino acids long. Germline assignment: CDR1 SGHNT and CDR2 YYREEE (reference sequence). The chain's CDR3 is CASSLEAGSPYEQYY. The CDR3 region has the DNA TGTGCCAGCAGCTTGGAGGCAGGGAGCCCCTACGAGCAGTACTAC.

This clonotype came up a few times. This chain joins TRBV27 and TRBJ1-1; D is ambiguous. V dropped 5 bases and J dropped 0 bases, with 10 bases sitting between them. There are 14 residues in the CDR3. Germline CDR1 is MNHEY and CDR2 is SMNVEV (reference sequence). The CDR3 bases are TGTGCCAGCAGTCCCGACGACATGAACACTGAAGCTTTCTTT. Protein sequence: CASSPDDMNTEAFF.

The chain couples TRBV13 to TRBJ1-6; D call uncertain. Germline CDR1 is PRHDT and CDR2 is FYEKMQ (reference sequence). The length of the CDR3 is 15 residues. V shed 4 bases and J shed 7 bases, with 14 bases lying between them. The CDR3 loop is CASSSGVGRNSPLHF. CDR3 in DNA: TGTGCCAGCAGCTCTGGAGTCGGGCGCAATTCACCCCTCCACTTT.

This clonotype has at least ten counts. This chain uses TRBV7-8 with TRBJ2-1; D is uncertain. Germline V CDR1 and CDR2: SGHVS, FQNEAQ. V lost 5 bases to trimming and J lost 7 bases, with 12 bases between them. The CDR3 has 13 amino acids. DNA of the CDR3: TGTGCCAGCAGCCCGGATGTCGAGAATGAGCAGTTCTTC. Residues: CASSPDVENEQFF.

The chain is built from TRBV7-9 and TRBJ2-5, with a possible D match to TRBD2 (6 bases). The CDR3 consists of 14 residues. In germline, CDR1 is SEHNR, CDR2 FQNEAQ (reference sequence). Between the trimmed V and J ends, which lost 5 bases and 4 bases, there was a span of 14 bases. This CDR3 is CASSESGGVETQYF. CDR3 coding DNA: TGTGCCAGCAGCGAATCCGGCGGGGTAGAGACCCAGTACTTC. Combining the CDR3 with reference TRBV7-9 and TRBJ2-5 gives the whole variable domain DTGVSQNPRHKITKRGQNVTFRCDPISEHNRLYWYRQTLGQGPEFLTYFQNEAQLEKSRLLSDRFSAERPKGSFSTLEIQRTEQGDSAMYLCASSESGGVETQYFGPGTRLLVL.

V usage is TRBV6-5 and J usage is TRBJ2-1; D is unclear. The CDR3 length is 14 residues. The V and J ends lost 0 bases and 4 bases respectively, with 7 bases between them. Germline V gene sequence: CDR1 MNHEY, CDR2 SVGAGI. This CDR3 is CASSYSQDYNEQFF. CDR3 DNA sequence: TGTGCCAGCAGTTACTCGCAGGATTACAATGAGCAGTTCTTC.

V gene TRBV27 combines with J gene TRBJ2-7; D unclear. The CDR3 covers 17 residues. V was pared by 3 bases and J by 3 bases, with 21 bases between. CDR1 is MNHEY, CDR2 SMNVEV, per germline (reference sequence). The CDR3 is CASSLNLDASILYEQYF. CDR3 sequence (DNA): TGTGCCAGCAGTTTGAATCTCGACGCCTCGATCCTCTACGAGCAGTACTTC.

The sample holds a few counts of this clonotype. Written as DNA, the CDR3 is TGTGCCAGCAGTTTAGCGGTTTGGGTTGAGCAGTTCTTC. Amino acids: CASSLAVWVEQFF. The V call is TRBV12-3 or TRBV12-4, the J call TRBJ2-1; D gene ambiguous. V lost 0 bases to trimming and J lost 9 bases, with 9 bases between them. The CDR3 has 13 amino acids.

CDR3 sequence: CSASPKQGGRTYEQYF. CDR3 nucleotide sequence: TGCAGTGCTAGCCCCAAACAGGGGGGGCGCACCTACGAGCAGTACTTC. The V call is TRBV20-1, the J call TRBJ2-7, with a tentative D call TRBD1 (8 bases). Trimming pared 3 bases from V and 2 bases from J, leaving 20 bases between. The CDR3 contains 16 residues. CDR1 DFQATT and CDR2 SNEGSKA come from the germline V gene (reference sequence).